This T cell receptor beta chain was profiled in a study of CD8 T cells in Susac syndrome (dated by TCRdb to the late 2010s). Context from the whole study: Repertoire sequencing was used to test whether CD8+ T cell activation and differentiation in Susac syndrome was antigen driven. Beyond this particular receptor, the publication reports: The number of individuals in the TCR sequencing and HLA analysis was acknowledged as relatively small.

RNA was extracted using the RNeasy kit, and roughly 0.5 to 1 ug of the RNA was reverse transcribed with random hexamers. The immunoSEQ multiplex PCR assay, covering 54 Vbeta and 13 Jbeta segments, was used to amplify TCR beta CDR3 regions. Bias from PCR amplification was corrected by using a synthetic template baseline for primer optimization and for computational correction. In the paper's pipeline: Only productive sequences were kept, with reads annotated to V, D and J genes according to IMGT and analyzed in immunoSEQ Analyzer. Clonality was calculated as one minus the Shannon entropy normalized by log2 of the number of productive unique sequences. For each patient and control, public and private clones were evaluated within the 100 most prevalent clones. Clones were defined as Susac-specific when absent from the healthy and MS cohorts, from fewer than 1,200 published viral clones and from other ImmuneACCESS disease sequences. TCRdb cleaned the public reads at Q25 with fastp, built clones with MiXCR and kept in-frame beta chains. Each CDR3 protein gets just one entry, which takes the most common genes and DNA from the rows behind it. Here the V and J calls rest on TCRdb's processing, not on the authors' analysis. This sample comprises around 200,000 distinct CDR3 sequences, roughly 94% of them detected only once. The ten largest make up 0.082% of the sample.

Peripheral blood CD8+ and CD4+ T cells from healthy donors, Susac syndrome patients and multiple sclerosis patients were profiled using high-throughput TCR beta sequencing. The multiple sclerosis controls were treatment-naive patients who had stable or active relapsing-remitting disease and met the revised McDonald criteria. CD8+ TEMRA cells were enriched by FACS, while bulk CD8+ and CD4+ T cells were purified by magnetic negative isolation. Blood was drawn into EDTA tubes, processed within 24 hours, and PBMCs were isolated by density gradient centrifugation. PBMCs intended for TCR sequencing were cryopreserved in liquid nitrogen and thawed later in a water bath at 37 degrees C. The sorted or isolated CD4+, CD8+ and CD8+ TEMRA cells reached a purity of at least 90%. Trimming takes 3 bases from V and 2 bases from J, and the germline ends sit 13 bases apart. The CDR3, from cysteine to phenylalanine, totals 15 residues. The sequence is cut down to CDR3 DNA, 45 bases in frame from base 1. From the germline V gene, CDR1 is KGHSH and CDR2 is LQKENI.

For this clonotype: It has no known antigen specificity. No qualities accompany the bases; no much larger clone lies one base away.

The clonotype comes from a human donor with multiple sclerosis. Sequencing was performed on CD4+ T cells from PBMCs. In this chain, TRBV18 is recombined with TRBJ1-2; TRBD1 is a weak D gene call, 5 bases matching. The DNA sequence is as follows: TGTGCCAGCTCACCTCAGGGATTGCCAAACTATGGCTACACCTTC. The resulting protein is CASSPQGLPNYGYTF.